The entry below gives a single T cell receptor (beta chain) sequence along with its context. The study drew participants aged about 18 to 89 years from fewer than 30 US areas. Participants classified as exposed had met a COVID-19 case within 2 weeks before study entry. This sample is part of a study of blood T cell repertoires in COVID-19. After removal of 3 bases from V and 2 bases from J, the junction contained 5 bases not matched to a gene. Germline V gene lookup returns CDR1 MNHEY and CDR2 SVGEGT. The length of the CDR3 is 16 residues. In the authors' workflow: Amplifying reference gene primers gave estimates of nucleated cell counts. TCRdb's table, derived via immunoSEQ multiplex PCR, lists solely in-frame clones and lacks some. V and J calls and clone size follow that table, whereas D and trimming were derived from the DNA. The data show some 150,000 clones, approximately 80% seen once.

V and J are TRBV6-2 or TRBV6-3 and TRBJ2-7; TRBD2 matches 12 bases. The specimen was PBMCs or T cells enriched from blood (not recorded which). The receptor's source is a woman aged 18-29 years who had been exposed to COVID-19. The CDR3 is CASSYGLAGIAYEQYF. CDR3 nucleotide sequence: TGTGCCAGCAGTTATGGACTAGCGGGAATAGCCTACGAGCAGTACTTC.